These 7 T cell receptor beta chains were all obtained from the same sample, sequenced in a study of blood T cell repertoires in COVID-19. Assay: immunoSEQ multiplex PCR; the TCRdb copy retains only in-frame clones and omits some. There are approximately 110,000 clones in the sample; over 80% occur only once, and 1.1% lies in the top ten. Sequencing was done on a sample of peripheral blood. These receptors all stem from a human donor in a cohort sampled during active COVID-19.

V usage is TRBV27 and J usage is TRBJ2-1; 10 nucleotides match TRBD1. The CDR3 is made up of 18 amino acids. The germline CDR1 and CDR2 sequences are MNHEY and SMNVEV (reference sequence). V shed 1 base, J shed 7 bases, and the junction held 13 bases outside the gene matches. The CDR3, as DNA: TGTGCCAGCAGTTTATTAGTTGGGGACAGGGGAATAGGGAATGAGCAGTTCTTC. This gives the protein CASSLLVGDRGIGNEQFF.

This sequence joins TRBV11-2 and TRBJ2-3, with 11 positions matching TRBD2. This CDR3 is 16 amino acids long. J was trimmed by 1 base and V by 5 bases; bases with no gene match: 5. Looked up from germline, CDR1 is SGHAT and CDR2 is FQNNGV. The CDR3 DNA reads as TGTGCCAGCAGCACGGGACTAGCGGCCGGCACAGATACGCAGTATTTT. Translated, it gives CASSTGLAAGTDTQYF.

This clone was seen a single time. CDR3 in amino acids: CASSLSNTKTGELFF. The CDR3 region has the DNA TGTGCCAGCAGCTTATCGAATACAAAAACCGGGGAGCTGTTTTTT. The J gene is TRBJ2-2, the V gene TRBV11-2; no clear D. The V gene lost 2 bases and the J gene lost 5 bases, with 12 bases spanning the gap. This CDR3 has 15 amino acids. From germline, CDR1 is SGHAT and CDR2 FQNNGV.

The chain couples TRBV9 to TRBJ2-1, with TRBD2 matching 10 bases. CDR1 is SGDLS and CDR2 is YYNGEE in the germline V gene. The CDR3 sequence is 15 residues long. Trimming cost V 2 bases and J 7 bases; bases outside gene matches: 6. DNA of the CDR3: TGTGCCAGCAGCGTCCTAGCGGGAGTGGCGAATGAGCAGTTCTTC. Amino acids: CASSVLAGVANEQFF.

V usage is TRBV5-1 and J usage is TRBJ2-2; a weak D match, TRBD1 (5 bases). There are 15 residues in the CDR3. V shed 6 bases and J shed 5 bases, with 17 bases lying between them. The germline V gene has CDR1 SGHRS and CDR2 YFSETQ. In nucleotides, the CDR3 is TGCGCCAGCACCTCCACTTCAGGGATAACCGGGGAGCTGTTTTTT. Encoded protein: CASTSTSGITGELFF.

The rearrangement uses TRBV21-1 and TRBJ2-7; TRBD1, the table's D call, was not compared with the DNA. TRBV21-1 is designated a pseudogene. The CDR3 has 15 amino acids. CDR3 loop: CASRIGTGGNYEQYF. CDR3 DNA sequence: TGTGCCAGCAGGATAGGGACAGGGGGGAACTACGAGCAGTACTTC.

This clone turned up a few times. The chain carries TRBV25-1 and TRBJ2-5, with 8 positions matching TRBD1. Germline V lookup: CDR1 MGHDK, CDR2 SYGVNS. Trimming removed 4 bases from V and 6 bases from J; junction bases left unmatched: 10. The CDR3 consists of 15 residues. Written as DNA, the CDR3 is TGTGCCAGCAGTGCGCGGACAGGGAGAAGAAAGACCCAGTACTTC. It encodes CASSARTGRRKTQYF. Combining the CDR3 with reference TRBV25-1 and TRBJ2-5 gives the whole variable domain EADIYQTPRYLVIGTGKKITLECSQTMGHDKMYWYQQDPGMELHLIHYSYGVNSTEKGDLSSESTVSRIRTEHFPLTLESARPSHTSQYLCASSARTGRRKTQYFGPGTRLLVL.